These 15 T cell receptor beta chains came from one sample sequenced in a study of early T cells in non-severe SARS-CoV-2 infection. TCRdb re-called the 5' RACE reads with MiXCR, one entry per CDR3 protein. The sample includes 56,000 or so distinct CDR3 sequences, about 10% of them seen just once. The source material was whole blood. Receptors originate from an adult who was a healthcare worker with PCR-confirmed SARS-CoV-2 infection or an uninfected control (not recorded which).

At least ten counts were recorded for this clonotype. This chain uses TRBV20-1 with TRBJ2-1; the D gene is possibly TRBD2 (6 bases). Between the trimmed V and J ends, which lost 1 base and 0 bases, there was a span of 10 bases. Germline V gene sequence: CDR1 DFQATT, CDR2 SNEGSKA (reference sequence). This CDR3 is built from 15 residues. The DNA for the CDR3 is TGCAGTGCTAGAGTGGAGGGTCGCTCCTACAATGAGCAGTTCTTC. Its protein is CSARVEGRSYNEQFF.

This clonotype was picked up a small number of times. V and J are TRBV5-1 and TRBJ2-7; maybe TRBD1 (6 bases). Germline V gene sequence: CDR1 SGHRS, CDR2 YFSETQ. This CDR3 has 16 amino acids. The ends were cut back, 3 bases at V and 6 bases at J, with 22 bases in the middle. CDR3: CASSSGGGSSLIEQYF. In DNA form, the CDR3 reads TGCGCCAGCAGCTCGGGTGGGGGCTCATCCCTAATCGAGCAGTACTTC.

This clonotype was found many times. The CDR3 DNA sequence: TGTGCCAGCACTGCGGGACGGTCTGGTACGCAGTATTTT. This sequence encodes CASTAGRSGTQYF. This chain joins TRBV6-5 and TRBJ2-3, with D perhaps TRBD2 (6 bases). Germline V gives CDR1 MNHEY, CDR2 SVGAGI. V was trimmed by 7 bases and J by 8 bases, leaving 16 bases between them. The CDR3 runs 13 residues.

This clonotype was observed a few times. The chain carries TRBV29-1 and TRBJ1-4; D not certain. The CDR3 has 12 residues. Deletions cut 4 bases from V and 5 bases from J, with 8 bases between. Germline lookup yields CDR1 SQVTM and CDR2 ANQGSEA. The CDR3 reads CSVGVGNEKLFF. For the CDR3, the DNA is TGCAGCGTTGGCGTCGGGAATGAAAAACTGTTTTTT. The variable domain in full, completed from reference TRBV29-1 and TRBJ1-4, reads SAVISQKPSRDICQRGTSLTIQCQVDSQVTMMFWYRQQPGQSLTLIATANQGSEATYESGFVIDKFPISRPNLTFSTLTVSNMSPEDSSIYLCSVGVGNEKLFFGSGTQLSVL.

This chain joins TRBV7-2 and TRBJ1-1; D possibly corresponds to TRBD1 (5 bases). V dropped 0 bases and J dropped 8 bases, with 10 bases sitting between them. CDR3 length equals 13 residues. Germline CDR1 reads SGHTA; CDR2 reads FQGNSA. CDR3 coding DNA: TGTGCCAGCAGCTTAGCTGGGGGGAGAGAAGCTTTCTTT. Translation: CASSLAGGREAFF.

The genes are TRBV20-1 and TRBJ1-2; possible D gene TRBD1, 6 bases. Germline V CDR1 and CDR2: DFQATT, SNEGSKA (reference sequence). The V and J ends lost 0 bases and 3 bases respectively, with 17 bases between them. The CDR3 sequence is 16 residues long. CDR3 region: CSARDWRGGVDYGYTF. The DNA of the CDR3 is TGCAGTGCTAGAGATTGGCGCGGGGGCGTAGACTATGGCTACACCTTC.

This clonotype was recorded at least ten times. In nucleotides, the CDR3 is TGCAGCGTTTCAGGGGCTGGCACCGGGGAGCTGTTTTTT. Protein product: CSVSGAGTGELFF. The chain carries TRBV29-1 and TRBJ2-2; possibly TRBD1 for D (6 bases). Trimming removed 5 bases from V and 4 bases from J, with 11 bases in between. The V gene's germline CDR1 is SQVTM and CDR2 ANQGSEA. This CDR3 is built from 13 residues.

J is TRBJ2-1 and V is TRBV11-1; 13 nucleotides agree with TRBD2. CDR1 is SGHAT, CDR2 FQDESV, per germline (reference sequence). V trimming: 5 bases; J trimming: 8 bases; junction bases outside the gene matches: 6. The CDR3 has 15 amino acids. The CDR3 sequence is CASSRTSGSADEQFF. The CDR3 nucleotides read TGTGCCAGCAGCCGGACTAGCGGGAGCGCGGATGAGCAGTTCTTC.

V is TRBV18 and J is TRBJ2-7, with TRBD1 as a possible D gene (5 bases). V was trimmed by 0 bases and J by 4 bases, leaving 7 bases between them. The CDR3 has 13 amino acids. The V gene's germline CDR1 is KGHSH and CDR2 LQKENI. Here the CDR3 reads CASSPPSGYEQYF. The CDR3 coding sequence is TGTGCCAGCTCACCACCGTCAGGGTACGAGCAGTACTTC.

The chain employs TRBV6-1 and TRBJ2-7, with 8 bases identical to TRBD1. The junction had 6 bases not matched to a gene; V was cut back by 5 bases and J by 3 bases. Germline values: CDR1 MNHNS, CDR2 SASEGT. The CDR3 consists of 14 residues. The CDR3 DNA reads TGTGCCAGCAGTCGACAGGGGTCTCTCTACGAGCAGTACTTC. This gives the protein CASSRQGSLYEQYF.

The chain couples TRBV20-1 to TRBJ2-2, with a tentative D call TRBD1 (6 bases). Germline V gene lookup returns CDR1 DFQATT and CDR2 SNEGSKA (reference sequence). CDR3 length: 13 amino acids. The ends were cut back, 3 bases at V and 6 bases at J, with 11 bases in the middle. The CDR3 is CSARVQGAGELFF. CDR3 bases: TGCAGTGCTAGGGTACAGGGAGCCGGGGAGCTGTTTTTT.

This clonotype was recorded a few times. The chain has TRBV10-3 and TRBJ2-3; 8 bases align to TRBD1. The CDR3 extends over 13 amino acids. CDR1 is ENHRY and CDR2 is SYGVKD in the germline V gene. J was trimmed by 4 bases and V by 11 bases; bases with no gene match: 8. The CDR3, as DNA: TGTGCCGTAGGACAGGGTTATTCAGATACGCAGTATTTT. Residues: CAVGQGYSDTQYF.

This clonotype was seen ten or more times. The CDR3 DNA is TGTGCCAGCTCCCAGGACAGGGGTAGTGCTGAAGCTTTCTTT. Amino acid sequence: CASSQDRGSAEAFF. V usage is TRBV6-4 and J usage is TRBJ1-1; 9 bases are a match to TRBD1. Trimming removed 8 bases from V and 6 bases from J; junction bases left unmatched: 10. This CDR3 has 14 residues. Per the germline V gene, CDR1 is MRHNA and CDR2 is SNTAGT.

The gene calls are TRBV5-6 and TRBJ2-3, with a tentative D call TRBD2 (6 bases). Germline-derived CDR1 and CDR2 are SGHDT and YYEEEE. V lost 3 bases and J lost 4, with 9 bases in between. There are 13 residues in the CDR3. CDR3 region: CASSSRRADTQYF. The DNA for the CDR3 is TGTGCCAGCAGCTCGAGGAGGGCAGATACGCAGTATTTT.

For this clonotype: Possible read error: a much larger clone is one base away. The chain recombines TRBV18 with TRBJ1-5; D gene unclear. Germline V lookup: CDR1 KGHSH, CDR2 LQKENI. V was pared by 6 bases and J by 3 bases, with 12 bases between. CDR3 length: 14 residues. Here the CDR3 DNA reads TGTGCCAGCTCGAGGACGGATAACAATCAGCCCCAGCATTTT. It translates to CASSRTDNNQPQHF. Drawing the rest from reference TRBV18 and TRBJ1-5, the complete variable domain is NAGVMQNPRHLVRRRGQEARLRCSPMKGHSHVYWYRQLPEEGLKFMVYLQKENIIDESGMPKERFSAEFPKEGPSILRIQQVVRGDSAAYFCASSRTDNNQPQHFGDGTRLSIL.